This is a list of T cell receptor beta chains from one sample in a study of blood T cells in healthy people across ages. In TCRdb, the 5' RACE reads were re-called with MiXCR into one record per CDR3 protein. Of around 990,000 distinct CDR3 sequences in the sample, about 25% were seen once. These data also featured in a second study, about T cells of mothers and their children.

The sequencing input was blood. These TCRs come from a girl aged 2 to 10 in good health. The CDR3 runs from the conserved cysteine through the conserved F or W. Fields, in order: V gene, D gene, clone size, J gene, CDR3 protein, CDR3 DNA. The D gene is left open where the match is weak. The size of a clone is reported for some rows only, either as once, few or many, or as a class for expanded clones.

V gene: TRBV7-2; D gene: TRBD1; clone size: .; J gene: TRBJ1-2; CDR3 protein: CASSFEGADYGYTF; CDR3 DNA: TGTGCCAGCAGCTTTGAGGGGGCGGACTATGGCTACACCTTC
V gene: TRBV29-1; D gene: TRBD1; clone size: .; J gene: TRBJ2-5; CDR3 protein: CSVLRGGSVQETQYF; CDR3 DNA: TGCAGCGTTTTAAGAGGGGGCTCGGTACAAGAGACCCAGTACTTC
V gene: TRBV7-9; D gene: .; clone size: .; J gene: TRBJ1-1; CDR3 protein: CASSLSSPRTEAFF; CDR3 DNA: TGTGCCAGCAGCCTCTCCTCACCGCGCACTGAAGCTTTCTTT
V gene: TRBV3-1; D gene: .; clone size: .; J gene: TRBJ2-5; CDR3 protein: CASSRRGMTIETQYF; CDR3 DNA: TGTGCCAGCAGCCGACGGGGGATGACGATAGAGACCCAGTACTTC
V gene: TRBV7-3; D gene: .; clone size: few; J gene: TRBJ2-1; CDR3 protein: CASSPRGPQEQFF; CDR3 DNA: TGTGCCAGCAGCCCCCGGGGCCCCCAAGAGCAGTTCTTC
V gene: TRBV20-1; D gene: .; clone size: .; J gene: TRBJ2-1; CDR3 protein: CSARGLGLGLEQFF; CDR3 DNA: TGCAGTGCTAGAGGCCTCGGACTGGGGTTAGAGCAGTTCTTC
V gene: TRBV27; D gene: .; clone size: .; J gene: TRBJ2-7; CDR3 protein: CASGYYGLAYEQYF; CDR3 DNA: TGTGCCAGCGGCTACTATGGCCTGGCCTACGAGCAGTACTTC
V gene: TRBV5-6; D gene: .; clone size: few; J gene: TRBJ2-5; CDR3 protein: CASSFFGRLGETQYF; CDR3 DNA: TGTGCCAGCAGCTTTTTCGGGAGACTAGGAGAGACCCAGTACTTC
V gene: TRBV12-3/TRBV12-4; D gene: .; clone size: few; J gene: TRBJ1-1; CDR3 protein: CASSTGKGTEAFF; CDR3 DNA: TGTGCCAGCTCTACAGGGAAGGGGACTGAAGCTTTCTTT
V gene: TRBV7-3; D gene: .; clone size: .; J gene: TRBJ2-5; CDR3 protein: CASSLVLAEKETQYF; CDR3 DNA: TGTGCCAGCAGCTTAGTATTAGCGGAAAAAGAGACCCAGTACTTC
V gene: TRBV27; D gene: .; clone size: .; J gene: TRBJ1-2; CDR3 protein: CATNPRGSNYGYTF; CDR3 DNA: TGTGCCACAAACCCCCGGGGCAGTAACTATGGCTACACCTTC
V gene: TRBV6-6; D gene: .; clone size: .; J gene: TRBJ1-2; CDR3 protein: CASSYDSNYGYTF; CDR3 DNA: TGTGCCAGCAGTTACGACAGTAACTATGGCTACACCTTC
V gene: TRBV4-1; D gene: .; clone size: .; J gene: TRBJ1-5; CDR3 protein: CASSQDPADQPQHF; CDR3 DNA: TGCGCCAGCAGCCAAGATCCGGCGGATCAGCCCCAGCATTTT
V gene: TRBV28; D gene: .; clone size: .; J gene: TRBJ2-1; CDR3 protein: CASSFPTGAGRSDEQFF; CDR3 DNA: TGTGCCAGCAGTTTCCCTACTGGGGCAGGGCGATCGGATGAGCAGTTCTTC
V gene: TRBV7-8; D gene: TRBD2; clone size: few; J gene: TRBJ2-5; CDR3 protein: CASIAGYQETQYF; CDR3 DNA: TGTGCCAGCATAGCGGGATACCAAGAGACCCAGTACTTC
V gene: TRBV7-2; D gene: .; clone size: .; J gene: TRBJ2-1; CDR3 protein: CASSPSGQKYNEQFF; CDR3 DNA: TGTGCCAGCAGCCCTAGTGGTCAGAAATACAATGAGCAGTTCTTC
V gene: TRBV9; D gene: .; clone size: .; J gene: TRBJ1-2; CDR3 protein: CASSVAPSRMGFYGYTF; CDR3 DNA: TGTGCCAGCAGCGTAGCGCCCTCCCGTATGGGTTTCTATGGCTACACCTTC
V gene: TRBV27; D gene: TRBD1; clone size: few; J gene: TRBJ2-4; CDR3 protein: CASSPPDRGGNIQYF; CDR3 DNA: TGTGCCAGCAGTCCCCCCGACAGGGGGGGAAACATTCAGTACTTC
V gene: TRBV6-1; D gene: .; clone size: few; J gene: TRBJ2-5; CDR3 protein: CASSEALLGRDETQYF; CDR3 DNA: TGTGCCAGCAGTGAAGCGCTTCTGGGCAGGGATGAGACCCAGTACTTC
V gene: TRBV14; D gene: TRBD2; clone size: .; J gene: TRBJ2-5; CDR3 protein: CASSQVAGGPGRTQYF; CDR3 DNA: TGTGCCAGCAGCCAAGTGGCGGGAGGGCCAGGTCGGACCCAGTACTTC
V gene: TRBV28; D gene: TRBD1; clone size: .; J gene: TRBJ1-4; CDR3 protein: CASSSRRTGINEKLFF; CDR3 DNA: TGTGCCAGCAGTTCACGTAGGACAGGCATTAATGAAAAACTGTTTTTT
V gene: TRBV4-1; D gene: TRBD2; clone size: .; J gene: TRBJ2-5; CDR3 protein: CASSLRTSGRQETQYF; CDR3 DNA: TGCGCCAGCAGCCTCCGGACTAGCGGGAGACAAGAGACCCAGTACTTC
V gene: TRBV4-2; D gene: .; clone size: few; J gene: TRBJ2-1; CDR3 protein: CASSQDGRVEYNEQFF; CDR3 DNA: TGTGCCAGCAGCCAAGATGGAAGGGTGGAATACAATGAGCAGTTCTTC
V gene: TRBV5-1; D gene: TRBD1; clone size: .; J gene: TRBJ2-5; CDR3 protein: CASSPGQDPRETQYF; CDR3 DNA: TGCGCCAGCAGCCCGGGACAGGACCCGAGGGAGACCCAGTACTTC
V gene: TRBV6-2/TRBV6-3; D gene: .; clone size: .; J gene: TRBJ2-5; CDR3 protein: CASSYSRGVEAMETQYF; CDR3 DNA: TGTGCCAGCAGTTACTCGCGGGGCGTGGAGGCCATGGAGACCCAGTACTTC
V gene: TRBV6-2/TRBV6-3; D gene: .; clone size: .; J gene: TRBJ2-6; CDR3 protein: CASSRRAGANVLTF; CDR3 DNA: TGTGCCAGCAGTCGCCGGGCTGGGGCCAACGTCCTGACTTTC
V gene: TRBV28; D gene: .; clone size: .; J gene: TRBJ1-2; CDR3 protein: CASSPSGELSYGYTF; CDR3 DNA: TGTGCCAGCAGCCCCTCTGGGGAACTAAGCTATGGCTACACCTTC
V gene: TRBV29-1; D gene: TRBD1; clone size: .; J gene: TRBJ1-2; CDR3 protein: CSAHLRTGENGYTF; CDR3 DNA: TGCAGCGCCCACCTACGGACAGGTGAAAATGGCTACACCTTC
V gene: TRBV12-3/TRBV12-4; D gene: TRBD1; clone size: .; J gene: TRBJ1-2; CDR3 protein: CASSSRDSPKDGYTF; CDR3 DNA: TGTGCCAGCAGTTCCAGGGACAGCCCTAAAGATGGCTACACCTTC
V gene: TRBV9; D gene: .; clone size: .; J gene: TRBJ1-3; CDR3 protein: CASSVESPTPGNTIYF; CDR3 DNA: TGTGCCAGCAGCGTAGAATCACCTACTCCTGGAAACACCATATATTTT